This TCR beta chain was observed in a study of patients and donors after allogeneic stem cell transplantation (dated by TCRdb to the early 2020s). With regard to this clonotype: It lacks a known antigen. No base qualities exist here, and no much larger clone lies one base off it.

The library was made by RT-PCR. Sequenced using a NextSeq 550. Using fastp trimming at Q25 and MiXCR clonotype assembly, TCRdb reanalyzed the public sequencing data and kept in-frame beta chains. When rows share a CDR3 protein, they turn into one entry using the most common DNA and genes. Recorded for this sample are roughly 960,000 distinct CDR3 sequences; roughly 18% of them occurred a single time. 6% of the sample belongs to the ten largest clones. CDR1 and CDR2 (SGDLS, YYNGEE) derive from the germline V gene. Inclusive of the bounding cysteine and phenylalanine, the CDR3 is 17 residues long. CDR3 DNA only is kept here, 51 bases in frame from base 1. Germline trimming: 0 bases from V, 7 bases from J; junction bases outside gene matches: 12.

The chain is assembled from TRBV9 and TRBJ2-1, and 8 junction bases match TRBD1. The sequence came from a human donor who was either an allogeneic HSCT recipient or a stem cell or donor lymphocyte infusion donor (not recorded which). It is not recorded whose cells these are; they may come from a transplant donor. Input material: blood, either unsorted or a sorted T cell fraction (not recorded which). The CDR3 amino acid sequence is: CASSVANAGQVRNEQFF. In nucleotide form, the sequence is TGTGCCAGCAGCGTAGCCAACGCGGGACAGGTTAGGAATGAGCAGTTCTTC.